The 28 T cell receptor beta chains below all came from one sample that was sequenced in a study of early T cells in non-severe SARS-CoV-2 infection. TCRdb analysed the 5' RACE reads with MiXCR anew, one entry per CDR3 protein. The table lists around 27,000 distinct CDR3 sequences, around 4% of them singletons. Sample: whole blood. The receptors were gathered from an adult who was a healthcare worker with PCR-confirmed SARS-CoV-2 infection or an uninfected control (not recorded which).

This clonotype was seen ten or more times. The chain links TRBV6-6 to TRBJ2-3; 14 positions match TRBD2. The junction had 12 bases not matched to a gene; V was cut back by 2 bases and J by 2 bases. Germline-derived CDR1 and CDR2 are MNHNY and SVGAGI (reference sequence). This CDR3 comprises 20 residues. CDR3 protein: CASSYASGLAGDRVTDTQYF. The CDR3 nucleotides are TGTGCCAGCAGTTACGCTTCGGGACTAGCGGGAGATCGAGTCACAGATACGCAGTATTTT.

This clonotype was seen many times. CDR3 DNA: TGTGCCAGTAGTATAGGGATTCGAAATGAGCAGTTCTTC. This translates into CASSIGIRNEQFF. This sequence joins TRBV19 and TRBJ2-1; unclear D gene. Germline V gene sequence: CDR1 LNHDA, CDR2 SQIVND (reference sequence). CDR3 size: 13 residues. V lost 1 base and J 7 bases, leaving 8 bases between the germline ends.

This clonotype appeared many times. V is TRBV5-1 and J is TRBJ2-5, with 12 bases identical to TRBD2. Germline V gene lookup returns CDR1 SGHRS and CDR2 YFSETQ. This CDR3 region has 14 residues. V shed 4 bases and J 6 bases; nucleotides not matched to a gene: 4. In DNA, the CDR3 is TGCGCCAGCAGCCGGACTAGCGGGGAGCAGACCCAGTACTTC. Translating it yields CASSRTSGEQTQYF.

This clonotype appeared many times. This chain joins TRBV20-1 and TRBJ2-7; either TRBD1 or TRBD2 may fit D (8 bases each). V lost 6 bases and J lost 2, with 20 bases in between. The CDR3 loop spans 15 amino acids. In germline, CDR1 is DFQATT, CDR2 SNEGSKA (reference sequence). For the CDR3, the DNA is TGCAGTGCCGAGCGGGGGCAGGGGGCGACCTACGAGCAGTACTTC. This sequence encodes CSAERGQGATYEQYF.

This chain links TRBV7-9 with TRBJ2-7, with a weak D call TRBD1 (6 bases). The germline CDR1 and CDR2 sequences are SEHNR and FQNEAQ (reference sequence). The CDR3 is 14 amino acids. V shed 3 bases and J shed 0 bases, with 9 bases lying between them. The CDR3 coding sequence is TGTGCCAGCAGCTTCGACAGGTTCTCCTACGAGCAGTACTTC. Its protein product is CASSFDRFSYEQYF.

This clonotype has ten or more counts. This chain connects TRBV2 to TRBJ2-7; either TRBD1 or TRBD2 may supply D (5 bases each). V was trimmed by 3 bases and J by 11 bases, leaving 11 bases between them. From germline, CDR1 is SNHLY and CDR2 FYNNEI. This CDR3 has 11 residues. Here the CDR3 DNA reads TGTGCCAGCAGTGATTCGGGGCTGGAGTACTTC. Translated, it gives CASSDSGLEYF. Full variable domain (missing parts from reference TRBV2 and TRBJ2-7): EPEVTQTPSHQVTQMGQEVILRCVPISNHLYFYWYRQILGQKVEFLVSFYNNEISEKSEIFDDQFSVERPDGSNFTLKIRSTKLEDSAMYFCASSDSGLEYFGPGTRLTVT.

This chain connects TRBV30 to TRBJ1-5; D is ambiguous. The V end was cut by 1 base, the J end by 2 bases, with 6 bases between. Germline V gives CDR1 GTSNPN, CDR2 SVGIG (reference sequence). The CDR3 runs 13 residues. CDR3 nucleotides: TGTGCCTGGAGTGACAGAGGCAATCAGCCCCAGCATTTT. Translating it yields CAWSDRGNQPQHF.

The chain is built from TRBV7-8 and TRBJ1-2; TRBD1 aligns across 8 bases. The V and J ends lost 1 base and 13 bases, in that order; junction bases with no gene match: 11. The CDR3 consists of 14 residues. CDR1 is SGHVS and CDR2 is FQNEAQ in the germline V gene. The CDR3 DNA sequence: TGTGCCAGCAGCTTAGTACCGGACAGGGCTTCGATCACCTTC. This codes for CASSLVPDRASITF.

The rearrangement links TRBV7-6 to TRBJ2-7; the D gene is possibly TRBD2 (6 bases). Trimming took 0 bases from V and 6 from J, leaving 12 bases between them. The CDR3 runs 14 residues. Germline V gives CDR1 SGHVS, CDR2 FNYEAQ. The CDR3 loop reads CASSLAGGGVEQYF. The CDR3 DNA sequence: TGTGCCAGCAGCTTAGCTGGTGGAGGGGTCGAGCAGTACTTC. The full variable domain, in which reference TRBV7-6 and TRBJ2-7 provide the parts outside the CDR3, is GAGVSQSPRYKVTKRGQDVALRCDPISGHVSLYWYRQALGQGPEFLTYFNYEAQQDKSGLPNDRFSAERPEGSISTLTIQRTEQRDSAMYRCASSLAGGGVEQYFGPGTRLTVT.

This clonotype was picked up many times. The genes are TRBV6-6 and TRBJ1-2, with D possibly being TRBD1 (6 bases). The CDR3 extends over 14 amino acids. CDR1 MNHNY and CDR2 SVGAGI come from the germline V gene (reference sequence). Trimming removed 5 bases from V and 2 bases from J, with 12 bases in between. CDR3 region: CASSNPGQNYGYTF. The CDR3 DNA is TGTGCCAGCAGTAACCCTGGACAGAACTATGGCTACACCTTC.

The gene calls are TRBV6-6 and TRBJ2-1; D not certain. V lost 6 bases and J lost 12, with 18 bases in between. This CDR3 region has 13 residues. In germline, CDR1 is MNHNY, CDR2 SVGAGI (reference sequence). The CDR3 here is CASSPPDRTLQFF. The CDR3 DNA sequence: TGTGCCAGCAGCCCCCCCGACCGAACCCTGCAGTTCTTC.

There are many counts of this clonotype. The rearrangement joins TRBV29-1 to TRBJ2-7, with 9 nucleotides matching TRBD1. This CDR3 has 13 amino acids. Germline V gene sequence: CDR1 SQVTM, CDR2 ANQGSEA. V lost 5 bases, J lost 3 bases, and 5 bases stayed unmatched. The CDR3 DNA sequence: TGCAGCGTTCCGGGACAGGGAAACTACGAGCAGTACTTC. This codes for CSVPGQGNYEQYF.

This clonotype was found many times. The chain carries TRBV20-1 and TRBJ2-7; TRBD2 is a possible D gene (6 bases). The ends were cut back, 1 base at V and 6 bases at J, with 13 bases in the middle. Germline V gene lookup returns CDR1 DFQATT and CDR2 SNEGSKA (reference sequence). The CDR3 is made up of 13 amino acids. The CDR3 reads CSARVAEGGEQYF. Written as DNA, the CDR3 is TGCAGTGCTAGAGTTGCGGAGGGAGGCGAGCAGTACTTC.

Many counts were recorded for this clonotype. This sequence joins TRBV5-1 and TRBJ1-5, with D uncertain. Germline loops: CDR1 SGHRS, CDR2 YFSETQ. V dropped 0 bases and J dropped 6 bases, with 10 bases sitting between them. The CDR3 contains 14 residues. The CDR3: CASSLEGAGQPQHF. DNA of the CDR3: TGCGCCAGCAGCTTGGAGGGCGCGGGTCAGCCCCAGCATTTT.

This clonotype was seen at least ten times. This chain connects TRBV5-5 to TRBJ2-5; 12 bases are a match to TRBD2. V trimming: 1 base; J trimming: 5 bases; junction bases outside the gene matches: 3. In germline, CDR1 is SGHKS, CDR2 YYEKEE (reference sequence). The CDR3 consists of 15 residues. In DNA form, the CDR3 reads TGTGCCAGCAGCTTGACTAGCGGGGGGCGGGAGACCCAGTACTTC. This translates into CASSLTSGGRETQYF.

This clonotype was seen more than once but under ten times. This sequence joins TRBV15 and TRBJ2-1, with TRBD1 matching 7 bases. Germline lookup yields CDR1 LNHNV and CDR2 YYDKDF (reference sequence). This CDR3 has 16 residues. Trimming cost V 0 bases and J 0 bases; bases outside gene matches: 2. The CDR3: CATSREQGSSYNEQFF. The CDR3 nucleotides are TGTGCCACCAGCAGAGAACAGGGGAGCTCCTACAATGAGCAGTTCTTC.

At least ten counts were recorded for this clonotype. The chain carries TRBV29-1 and TRBJ1-3; D gene unclear. Germline assignment: CDR1 SQVTM and CDR2 ANQGSEA. The CDR3 runs 13 residues. The V end lost 7 bases, the J end lost 0 bases, and 10 bases lay between the germline ends. CDR3 coding DNA: TGCAGCGCATGGACCCACTCTGGAAACACCATATATTTT. Translation gives CSAWTHSGNTIYF.

Remarks on this clonotype: This may come from a read error, since a much larger clone is one base off. The chain has TRBV27 and TRBJ2-3, with 9 bases lining up with TRBD1. Per germline, CDR1 MNHEY and CDR2 SMNVEV (reference sequence). V lost 2 bases and J lost 2; bases outside the gene matches: 5. This CDR3 region has 16 residues. Written as DNA, the CDR3 is TGTGCCAGCAGTTTACTGGGACAGGGCCACACAGATACGCAGTATTTT. Encoded protein: CASSLLGQGHTDTQYF.

This clonotype was counted only a few times. The rearrangement uses TRBV4-2 and TRBJ2-2, with unresolved D. The CDR3 spans 17 residues. Germline assignment: CDR1 LGHNA and CDR2 YNFKEQ. The ends were cut back, 4 bases at V and 6 bases at J, with 21 bases in the middle. The CDR3 is CASSPYLTTTMAGELFF. The CDR3 bases are TGTGCCAGCAGCCCATATCTGACAACTACAATGGCCGGGGAGCTGTTTTTT.

This clonotype was seen ten or more times. The J gene is TRBJ1-5, the V gene TRBV9; D remains ambiguous. Looked up from germline, CDR1 is SGDLS and CDR2 is YYNGEE. The CDR3 is 12 residues long. V was cut by 2 bases and J by 6 bases, with 6 bases left in between. The CDR3: CASSVGFQPQHF. The CDR3 DNA reads as TGTGCCAGCAGCGTGGGGTTTCAGCCCCAGCATTTT.

In this sample, this clonotype turned up many times. V usage is TRBV10-2 and J usage is TRBJ1-1; 7 bases are a match to TRBD1. Germline CDR1 is WSHSY and CDR2 is SAAADI. The CDR3 is made up of 13 amino acids. J lost 4 bases, V lost 6 bases, and 5 bases had no gene match. The CDR3 bases are TGCGCCAGCAGCTATACAGGGGCCACTGAAGCTTTCTTT. Translated, it gives CASSYTGATEAFF.

This clonotype has a count of ten or more. This chain connects TRBV3-1 to TRBJ2-1, with a possible D match to TRBD1 (5 bases). The CDR3 spans 14 residues. V lost 5 bases and J 2 bases, leaving 10 bases between the germline ends. The V gene's germline CDR1 is LGHDT and CDR2 YNNKEL (reference sequence). The CDR3 sequence: CASSFRGPYNEQFF. CDR3 nucleotides: TGTGCCAGCAGCTTTAGGGGTCCCTACAATGAGCAGTTCTTC.

This clonotype showed up many times. V and J are TRBV7-2 and TRBJ2-7; TRBD1 matches at 9 bases. The junction had 6 bases not matched to a gene; V was cut back by 6 bases and J by 3 bases. CDR3 size: 14 residues. Germline V CDR1 and CDR2: SGHTA, FQGNSA. The CDR3 nucleotides read TGTGCCAGCAGTTGGACAGGGGATTTCTACGAGCAGTACTTC. It encodes CASSWTGDFYEQYF. Supplemented by reference TRBV7-2 and TRBJ2-7, the full variable domain reads GAGVSQSPSNKVTEKGKDVELRCDPISGHTALYWYRQSLGQGLEFLIYFQGNSAPDKSGLPSDRFSAERTGGSVSTLTIQRTQQEDSAVYLCASSWTGDFYEQYFGPGTRLTVT.

This clonotype has a handful of counts. V and J are TRBV7-9 and TRBJ1-2; 9 nucleotides align to TRBD1. This CDR3 is 15 amino acids long. Germline V gene sequence: CDR1 SEHNR, CDR2 FQNEAQ (reference sequence). V was clipped by 4 bases and J by 7 bases; unmatched bases: 10. The CDR3 region is CASSSSGTGSSGYTF. The CDR3 DNA reads as TGTGCCAGCAGCTCGTCCGGGACAGGGTCTTCTGGCTACACCTTC.

This clonotype occurred many times. This chain links TRBV7-9 with TRBJ1-6, with D possibly TRBD1 on 5 matching bases. Trimming left V 5 bases short and J 11 bases short, with 19 bases between. Germline V gene lookup returns CDR1 SEHNR and CDR2 FQNEAQ (reference sequence). This CDR3 has 15 amino acids. DNA of the CDR3: TGTGCCAGCAGCCCCGGTCCAGGGCGGGATCCACCCCTCCACTTT. Amino acid sequence: CASSPGPGRDPPLHF.

This clonotype was counted at least ten times. The chain has TRBV3-1 and TRBJ1-2; no firm D call. V shed 0 bases and J shed 4 bases, with 12 bases lying between them. CDR1 and CDR2 (germline): LGHDT, YNNKEL (reference sequence). The CDR3 consists of 15 residues. This CDR3 is CASSQDLRQFYGYTF. The CDR3 nucleotides are TGTGCCAGCAGCCAAGATCTTCGCCAATTCTATGGCTACACCTTC. Full variable domain (missing parts from reference TRBV3-1 and TRBJ1-2): DTAVSQTPKYLVTQMGNDKSIKCEQNLGHDTMYWYKQDSKKFLKIMFSYNNKELIINETVPNRFSPKSPDKAHLNLHINSLELGDSAVYFCASSQDLRQFYGYTFGSGTRLTVV.

This chain joins TRBV4-1 and TRBJ2-1; 8 bases match TRBD2. V was pared by 0 bases and J by 4 bases, with 8 bases of the junction left unmatched. Germline V CDR1 and CDR2: MGHRA, YSYEKL. The CDR3 is 17 amino acids. The CDR3 sequence is CASSQESSGGPYNEQFF. The CDR3 coding sequence is TGCGCCAGCAGCCAAGAGTCTTCGGGGGGGCCTTACAATGAGCAGTTCTTC.

This clonotype was seen repeatedly, ten times or more. The chain carries TRBV6-1 and TRBJ2-7, with 10 bases identical to TRBD2. The germline CDR1 and CDR2 sequences are MNHNS and SASEGT. The CDR3 is 15 amino acids. V was clipped by 1 base and J by 1 base; unmatched bases: 1. The CDR3 reads CASSEGTSGSYEQYF. CDR3 nucleotides: TGTGCCAGCAGTGAAGGGACTAGCGGATCCTACGAGCAGTACTTC.